Given below is one T cell receptor beta chain in context. Its antigen is not identified. The entry originates in a study of T cell responses to AZD1222 COVID-19 vaccine. Findings of the study overall: Donors were largely white British and mainly female; clonal diversity was possibly underestimated.

Germline CDR1 and CDR2: SGHVS and FNYEAQ. V lost 5 bases and J 0 bases, leaving 17 bases between the germline ends. This CDR3 spans 17 amino acids. The data were produced by immunoSEQ multiplex PCR, yet TCRdb's version contains in-frame clones alone and is incomplete. The sample consists of 66,000 or so clones, roughly 87% of them appearing once. The V and J genes are TRBV7-6 and TRBJ1-3, with D unclear. Sequencing used peripheral blood, obtained on day 0 of AZD1222 vaccination. The receptor comes from an adult in good health. The CDR3 DNA reads TGTGCCAGCAGCCCCACTCCCCCCTTGGACTCTGGAAACACCATATATTTT. Protein: CASSPTPPLDSGNTIYF.